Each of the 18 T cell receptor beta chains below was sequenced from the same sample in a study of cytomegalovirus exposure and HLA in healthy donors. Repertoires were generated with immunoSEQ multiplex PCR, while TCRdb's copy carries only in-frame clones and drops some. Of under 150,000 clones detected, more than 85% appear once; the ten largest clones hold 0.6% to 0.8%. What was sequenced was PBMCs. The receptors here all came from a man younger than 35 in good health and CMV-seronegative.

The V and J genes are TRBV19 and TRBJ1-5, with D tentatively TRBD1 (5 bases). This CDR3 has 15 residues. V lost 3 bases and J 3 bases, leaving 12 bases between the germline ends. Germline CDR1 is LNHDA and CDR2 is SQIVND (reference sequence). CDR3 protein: CASSMVGVFNQPQHF. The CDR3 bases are TGTGCCAGTAGTATGGTAGGGGTCTTCAATCAGCCCCAGCATTTT.

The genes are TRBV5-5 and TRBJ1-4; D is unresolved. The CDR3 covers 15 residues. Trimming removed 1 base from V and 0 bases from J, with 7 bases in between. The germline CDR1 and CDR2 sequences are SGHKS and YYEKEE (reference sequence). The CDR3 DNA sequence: TGTGCCAGCAGCTTGCACGGGACAACTAATGAAAAACTGTTTTTT. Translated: CASSLHGTTNEKLFF.

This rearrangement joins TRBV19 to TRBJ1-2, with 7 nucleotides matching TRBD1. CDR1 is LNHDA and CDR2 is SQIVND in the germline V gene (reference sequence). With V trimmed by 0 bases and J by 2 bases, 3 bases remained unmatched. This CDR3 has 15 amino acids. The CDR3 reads CASSIDGQENYGYTF. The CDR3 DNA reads TGTGCCAGTAGTATAGATGGACAGGAGAACTATGGCTACACCTTC.

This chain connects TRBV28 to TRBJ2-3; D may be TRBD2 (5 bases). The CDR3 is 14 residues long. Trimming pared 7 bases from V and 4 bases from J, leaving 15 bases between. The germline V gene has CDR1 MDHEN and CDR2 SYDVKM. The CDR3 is CASKLQGSPDTQYF. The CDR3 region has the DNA TGTGCCAGCAAACTCCAAGGGAGCCCAGATACGCAGTATTTT.

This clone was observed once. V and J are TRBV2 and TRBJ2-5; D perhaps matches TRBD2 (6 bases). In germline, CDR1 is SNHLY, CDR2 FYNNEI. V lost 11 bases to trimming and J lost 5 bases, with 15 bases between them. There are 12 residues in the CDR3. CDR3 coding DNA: TGTGCCCTCGGCGGGGAGGTGGAGACCCAGTACTTC. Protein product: CALGGEVETQYF.

CDR3: CASSPLDGGSYEQYF. The CDR3 bases are TGTGCCAGCAGCCCTCTCGACGGGGGATCCTACGAGCAGTACTTC. This rearrangement joins TRBV5-4 to TRBJ2-7; weak D call: TRBD2 (6 bases). Germline assignment: CDR1 SGHNT and CDR2 YYREEE (reference sequence). Between the trimmed V and J ends, which lost 4 bases and 1 base, there was a span of 15 bases. This CDR3 comprises 15 residues.

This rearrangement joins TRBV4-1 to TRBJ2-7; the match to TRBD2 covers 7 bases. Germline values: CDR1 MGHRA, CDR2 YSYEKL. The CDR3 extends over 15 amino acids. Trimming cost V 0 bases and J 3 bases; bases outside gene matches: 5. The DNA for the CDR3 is TGCGCCAGCAGCCAAGATGAGACTAGCTACTACGAGCAGTACTTC. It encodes CASSQDETSYYEQYF.

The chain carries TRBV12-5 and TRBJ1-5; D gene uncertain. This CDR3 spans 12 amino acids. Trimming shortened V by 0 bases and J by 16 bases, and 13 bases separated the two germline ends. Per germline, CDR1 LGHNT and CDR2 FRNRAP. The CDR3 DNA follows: TGTGCTAGTGGTTTGGTTGGTAGACACTTACATTTT. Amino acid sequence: CASGLVGRHLHF.

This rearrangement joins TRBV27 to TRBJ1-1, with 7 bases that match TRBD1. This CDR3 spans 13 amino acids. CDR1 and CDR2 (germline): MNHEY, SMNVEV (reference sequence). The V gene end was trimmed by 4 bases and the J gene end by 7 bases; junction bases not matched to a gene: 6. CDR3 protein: CASSWPGGNEAFF. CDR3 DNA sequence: TGTGCCAGCAGTTGGCCAGGGGGTAATGAAGCTTTCTTT.

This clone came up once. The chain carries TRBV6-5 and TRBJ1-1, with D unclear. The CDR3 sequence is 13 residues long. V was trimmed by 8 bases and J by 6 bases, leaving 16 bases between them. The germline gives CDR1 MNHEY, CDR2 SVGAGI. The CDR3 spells CASRVTPQAEAFF. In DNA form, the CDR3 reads TGTGCCAGCCGGGTTACCCCTCAAGCTGAAGCTTTCTTT.

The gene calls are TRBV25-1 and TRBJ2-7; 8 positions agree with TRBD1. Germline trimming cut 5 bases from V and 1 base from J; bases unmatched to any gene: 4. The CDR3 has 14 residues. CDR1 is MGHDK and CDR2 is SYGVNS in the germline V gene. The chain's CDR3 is CASSLGQGSYEQYF. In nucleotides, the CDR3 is TGTGCCAGCAGTCTAGGACAGGGATCCTACGAGCAGTACTTC.

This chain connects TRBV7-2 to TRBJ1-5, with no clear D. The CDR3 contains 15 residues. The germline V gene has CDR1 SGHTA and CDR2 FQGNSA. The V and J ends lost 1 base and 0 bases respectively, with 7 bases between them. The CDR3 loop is CASSLDRNSNQPQHF. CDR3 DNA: TGTGCCAGCAGCTTAGATAGAAATAGCAATCAGCCCCAGCATTTT. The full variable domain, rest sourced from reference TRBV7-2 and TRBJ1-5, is GAGVSQSPSNKVTEKGKDVELRCDPISGHTALYWYRQSLGQGLEFLIYFQGNSAPDKSGLPSDRFSAERTGGSVSTLTIQRTQQEDSAVYLCASSLDRNSNQPQHFGDGTRLSIL.

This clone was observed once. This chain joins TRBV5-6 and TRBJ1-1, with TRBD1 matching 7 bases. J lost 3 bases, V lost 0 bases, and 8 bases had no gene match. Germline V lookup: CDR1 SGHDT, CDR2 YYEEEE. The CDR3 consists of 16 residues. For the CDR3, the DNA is TGTGCCAGCAGCTTGGTGGGGACAGAGGTGGACACTGAAGCTTTCTTT. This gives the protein CASSLVGTEVDTEAFF.

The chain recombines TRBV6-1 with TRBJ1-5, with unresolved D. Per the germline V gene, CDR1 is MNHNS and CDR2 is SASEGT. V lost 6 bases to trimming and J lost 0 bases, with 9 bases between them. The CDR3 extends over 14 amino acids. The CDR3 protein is CASRPDNSNQPQHF. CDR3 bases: TGTGCCAGCAGACCCGACAATAGCAATCAGCCCCAGCATTTT.

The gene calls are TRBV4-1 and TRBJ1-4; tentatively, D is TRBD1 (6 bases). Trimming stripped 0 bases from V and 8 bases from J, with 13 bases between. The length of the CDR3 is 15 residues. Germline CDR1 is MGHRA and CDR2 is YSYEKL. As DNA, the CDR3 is TGCGCCAGCAGCCAAGATGGGGGGGCTGGGGAAAAACTGTTTTTT. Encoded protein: CASSQDGGAGEKLFF.

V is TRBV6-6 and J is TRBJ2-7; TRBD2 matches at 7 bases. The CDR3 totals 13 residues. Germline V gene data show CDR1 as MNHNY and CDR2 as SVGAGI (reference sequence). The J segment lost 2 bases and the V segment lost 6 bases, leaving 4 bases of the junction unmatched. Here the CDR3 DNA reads TGTGCCAGCAGCCCACTAGCGACCTACGAGCAGTACGTC. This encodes CASSPLATYEQYV.

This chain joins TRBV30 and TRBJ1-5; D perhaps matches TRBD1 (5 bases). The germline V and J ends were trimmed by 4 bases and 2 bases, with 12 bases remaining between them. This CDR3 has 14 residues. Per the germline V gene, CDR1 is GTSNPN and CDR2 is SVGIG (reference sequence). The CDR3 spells CAWTAGSGNQPQHF. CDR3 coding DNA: TGTGCCTGGACTGCAGGGTCTGGCAATCAGCCCCAGCATTTT. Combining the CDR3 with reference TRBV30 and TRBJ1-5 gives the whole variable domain SQTIHQWPATLVQPVGSPLSLECTVEGTSNPNLYWYRQAAGRGLQLLFYSVGIGQISSEVPQNLSASRPQDRQFILSSKKLLLSDSGFYLCAWTAGSGNQPQHFGDGTRLSIL.

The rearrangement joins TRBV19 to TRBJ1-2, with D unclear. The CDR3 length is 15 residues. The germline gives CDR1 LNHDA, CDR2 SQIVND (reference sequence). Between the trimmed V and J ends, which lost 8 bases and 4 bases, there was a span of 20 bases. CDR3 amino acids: CASSSVANSVYGYTF. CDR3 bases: TGTGCCAGTTCATCGGTCGCTAATAGCGTCTATGGCTACACCTTC.